The TCR beta chain described here comes from a study of beta chain features in type 1 diabetes. The study's findings and limits: Shorter TCRB CDR3s, moderately but significantly so, were found in Type 1 diabetes patients in all four CD4+ subsets.

Of the isolated RNA, all was reverse transcribed, and so the sequenced material was expressed TCRB transcripts. Assay used: immunoSEQ multiplex PCR; TCRdb lists only in-frame clones, some missing. Of 200,000 to 300,000 clones listed, roughly 11% are singletons. This CDR3 is built from 14 residues. Germline V lookup: CDR1 SNHLY, CDR2 FYNNEI. V lost 7 bases, J lost 7 bases, and 17 bases lay in between. This clone was found a few times. Its specificity is unknown. CD45RO/CCR7/CD25/CD127/CD95/CD27 sorting isolated CD4+ naive, central memory, regulatory and stem cell-like memory cells. The genes are TRBV2 and TRBJ2-1; D might be TRBD1 (5 bases). The specimen was naive CD4+ T cells from blood. The TCR was taken from a man aged 25-45 years with type 1 diabetes. The CDR3 nucleotides are TGTGCCAGCACAGTAGGGGTCCGTAGGAATGAGCAGTTCTTC. As protein: CASTVGVRRNEQFF. Full variable domain (rest looked up from reference TRBV2 and TRBJ2-1): EPEVTQTPSHQVTQMGQEVILRCVPISNHLYFYWYRQILGQKVEFLVSFYNNEISEKSEIFDDQFSVERPDGSNFTLKIRSTKLEDSAMYFCASTVGVRRNEQFFGPGTRLTVL.